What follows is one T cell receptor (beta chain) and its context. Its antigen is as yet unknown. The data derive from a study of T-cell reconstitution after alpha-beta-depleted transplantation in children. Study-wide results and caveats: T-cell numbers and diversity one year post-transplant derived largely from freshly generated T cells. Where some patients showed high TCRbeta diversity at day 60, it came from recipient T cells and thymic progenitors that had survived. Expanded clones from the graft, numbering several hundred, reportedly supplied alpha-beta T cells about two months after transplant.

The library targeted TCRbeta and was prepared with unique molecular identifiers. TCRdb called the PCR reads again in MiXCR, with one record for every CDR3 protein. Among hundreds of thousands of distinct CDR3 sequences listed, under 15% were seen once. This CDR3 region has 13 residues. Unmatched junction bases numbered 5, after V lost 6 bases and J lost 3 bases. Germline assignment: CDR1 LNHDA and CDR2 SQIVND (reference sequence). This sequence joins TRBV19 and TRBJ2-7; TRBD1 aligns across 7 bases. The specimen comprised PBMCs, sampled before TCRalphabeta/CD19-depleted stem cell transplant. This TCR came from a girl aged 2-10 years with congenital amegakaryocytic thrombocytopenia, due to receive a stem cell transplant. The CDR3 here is CASRGQTGYEQYF. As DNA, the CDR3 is TGTGCCAGTAGGGGACAGACTGGCTACGAGCAGTACTTC.